This TCR beta chain originates from a study of T cell repertoires in cytomegalovirus infection (dated by TCRdb to between 2018 and 2021). With regard to the full study: Peptide stimulations targeted recently identified HLA-C-restricted CMV epitopes, whose presentation resists viral immunomodulation, together with well-studied HLA-B-restricted epitopes. Donor HLA type was relevant to the analysis, as public TCR beta signatures indicated carriage of CMV infection together with the matching HLA type. The full study reports these points: In both this cohort and an independent roughly 330-donor cohort, the cumulative frequency of public TCR beta family members distinguished carriers of CMV infection plus the relevant HLA type. In the ex vivo response, HLA-C-restricted CMV-specific TCR beta clonotypes were dominant, and in two of eight donors the single most frequent clonotype came from this HLA-C-restricted group.

This clonotype showed up just a few times. Its antigen is still unknown. It has no much larger one-base neighbor in the sample; base qualities were not kept. The intended sense of this specimen's treatment or condition label: in vitro stimulation with specific CMV peptide epitopes to enrich CMV-specific T cells. Including cysteine and phenylalanine, the CDR3 has 14 amino acids. Here the CDR3 DNA is all that survives: 42 bases in frame from base 1. Trimming takes 4 bases from V and 4 bases from J, and the germline ends sit 11 bases apart. The germline V gene encodes CDR1 SGHVS and CDR2 FQNEAQ. Instrument on record: Illumina HiSeq 1500. The public reads were run again by TCRdb, first through fastp at Q25 and then through MiXCR, and only productive beta chains were kept. Every CDR3 protein is listed once, alongside the most common genes and DNA of its rows. The sample table shows hundreds of thousands of distinct CDR3 sequences, and around a third are seen once. Of the sample, over 11% is held by the ten largest clones.

Sequencing was performed on cultured CD8+ T cells from PBMCs, taken from culture after CMV antigen stimulation. The origin of this receptor is a human donor in good health (CMV status not recorded). Some clones in this sample may be carry-over from other donors' samples. The sequence is built from TRBV7-8 and TRBJ1-5; tentative D gene TRBD1, with 6 bases matching. The CDR3 protein sequence reads: CASSSRGVNQPQHF. In nucleotides, the sequence is TGTGCCAGCAGCTCCAGGGGCGTTAATCAGCCCCAGCATTTT.